This T cell receptor beta chain emerged from a study of blood T cell repertoires in COVID-19. TCRdb keeps only in-frame clones here, not all; method: immunoSEQ multiplex PCR. The data show fewer than 300,000 clones, with approximately 84% seen just once and 1.4% to 1.5% held by the top ten. The V end was cut by 3 bases, the J end by 1 base, with 9 bases between. This CDR3 has 13 residues. Germline CDR1 and CDR2: SQVTM and ANQGSEA. Sequencing was carried out using peripheral blood. This receptor was obtained from a human donor with COVID-19, enrolled during active disease. The donor label of this sample is uncertain. J is TRBJ1-1 and V is TRBV29-1, with unresolved D. DNA of the CDR3: TGCAGCGTTGAGGCCTTCGAGAACACTGAAGCTTTCTTT. Translation: CSVEAFENTEAFF.